This T cell receptor beta chain was identified in a study of blood T cell repertoires in COVID-19. About the study: The United States, Italy and Spain provided the acute and convalescent COVID-19 samples. Sources were T cells, B-cell-depleted T cells, or PBMCs; the material itself was cDNA or gDNA.

Original analysis: Amplification of reference gene primers was used by the study to estimate nucleated cell counts. Assay used: immunoSEQ multiplex PCR; TCRdb lists only in-frame clones, some missing. V and J calls and clone size follow that table, whereas D and trimming were derived from the DNA. The sample lists more than 450,000 clones, 87% occurring once. Study members were between roughly 18 and 89 years old and lived in approximately 25 US regions. Germline V gene data show CDR1 as SGHVS and CDR2 as FNYEAQ. This CDR3 is 15 amino acids long. Trimming took 3 bases from V and 3 from J; bases not matched to a gene: 3.

The sequence came from a woman aged 18-29 years who had recovered from COVID-19. The chain joins TRBV7-6 to TRBJ1-4; 8 nucleotides line up with TRBD1. The material sequenced was PBMCs or T cells enriched from blood (not recorded which). The CDR3 region is CASSFRDRPNEKLFF. The CDR3 bases are TGTGCCAGCAGCTTCCGGGACAGGCCTAATGAAAAACTGTTTTTT.